This section outlines one TCR beta chain sequence together with its context. Its antigen is still unknown. This entry comes from a study of beta chain features in type 1 diabetes. The CDR3 is 12 residues long. The germline CDR1 and CDR2 sequences are MNHNY and SVGAGI (reference sequence). Deletions cut 0 bases from V and 8 bases from J, with 7 bases between. CD4+ naive, central memory, regulatory and stem cell-like memory cells were sorted via CD45RO/CCR7/CD25/CD127/CD95/CD27. The purity of all sorted populations exceeded 95%. Reverse transcribing all isolated RNA meant expressed TCRB transcripts were sequenced. TCRdb's table, derived via immunoSEQ multiplex PCR, lists solely in-frame clones and lacks some. The data hold 50,000 or so clones, with roughly 48% observed a single time. The study, taken as a whole, reports: It was not settled here whether HLA type affects TCRB rearrangement. Insertions were fewer and deletions more numerous at VDJ junctions in type 1 diabetes patients. When Type 1 diabetes patients were examined, their TCRB CDR3s proved moderately but significantly shorter in all four CD4+ subsets.

This clonotype originated in a man aged 25-45 years with type 1 diabetes. V is TRBV6-6 and J is TRBJ1-2; D unclear. Sequencing used stem cell memory CD4+ T cells from blood. In nucleotides, the CDR3 is TGTGCCAGCAGTTACTCGAGGGTGGGCTACACCTTC. Its protein is CASSYSRVGYTF.